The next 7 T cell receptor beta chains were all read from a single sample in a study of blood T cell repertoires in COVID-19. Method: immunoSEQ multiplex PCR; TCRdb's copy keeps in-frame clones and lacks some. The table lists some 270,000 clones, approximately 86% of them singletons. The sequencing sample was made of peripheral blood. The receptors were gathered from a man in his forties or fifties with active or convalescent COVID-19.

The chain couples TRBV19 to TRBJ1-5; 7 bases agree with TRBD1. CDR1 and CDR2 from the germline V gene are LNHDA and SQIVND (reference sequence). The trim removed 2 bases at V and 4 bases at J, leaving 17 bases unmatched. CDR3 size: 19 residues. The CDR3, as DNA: TGTGCCAGTAGTATATTCCTCGACTTTGGGACAGCCTTAAATCAGCCCCAGCATTTT. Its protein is CASSIFLDFGTALNQPQHF.

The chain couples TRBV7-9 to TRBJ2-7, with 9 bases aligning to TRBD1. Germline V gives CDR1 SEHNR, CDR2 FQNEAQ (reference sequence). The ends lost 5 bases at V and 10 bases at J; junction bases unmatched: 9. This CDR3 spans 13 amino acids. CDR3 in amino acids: CASSPRTGEVQYF. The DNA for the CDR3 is TGTGCCAGCAGCCCCCGGACAGGGGAAGTCCAGTACTTC. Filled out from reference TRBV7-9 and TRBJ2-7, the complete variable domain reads DTGVSQNPRHKITKRGQNVTFRCDPISEHNRLYWYRQTLGQGPEFLTYFQNEAQLEKSRLLSDRFSAERPKGSFSTLEIQRTEQGDSAMYLCASSPRTGEVQYFGPGTRLTVT.

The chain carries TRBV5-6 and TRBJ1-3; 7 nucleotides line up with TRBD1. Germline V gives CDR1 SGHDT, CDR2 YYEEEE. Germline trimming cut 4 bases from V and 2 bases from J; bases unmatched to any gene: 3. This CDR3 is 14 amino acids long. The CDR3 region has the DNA TGTGCCAGCAGCCCCGGGACAGCTGGAAACACCATATATTTT. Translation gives CASSPGTAGNTIYF.

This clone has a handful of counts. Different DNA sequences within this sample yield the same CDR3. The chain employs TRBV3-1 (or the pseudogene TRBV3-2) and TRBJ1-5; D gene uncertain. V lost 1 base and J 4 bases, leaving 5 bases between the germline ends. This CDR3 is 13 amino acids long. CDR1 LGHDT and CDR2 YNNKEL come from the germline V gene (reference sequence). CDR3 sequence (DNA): TGTGCCAGCAGCCAAGGGAGGAATCAGCCCCAGCATTTT. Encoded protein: CASSQGRNQPQHF.

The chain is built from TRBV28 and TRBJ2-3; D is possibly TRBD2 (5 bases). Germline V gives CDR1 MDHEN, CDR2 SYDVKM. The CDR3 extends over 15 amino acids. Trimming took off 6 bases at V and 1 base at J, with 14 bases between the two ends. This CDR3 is CASSPPSGRTDTQYF. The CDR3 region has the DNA TGTGCCAGCAGCCCACCGAGCGGCCGCACAGATACGCAGTATTTT.

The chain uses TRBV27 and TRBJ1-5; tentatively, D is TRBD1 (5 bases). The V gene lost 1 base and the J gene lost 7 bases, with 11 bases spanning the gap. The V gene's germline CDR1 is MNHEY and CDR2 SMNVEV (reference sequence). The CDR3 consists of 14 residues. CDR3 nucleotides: TGTGCCAGCAGTTTATGGGGGGGGTCGCAGCCCCAGCATTTT. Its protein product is CASSLWGGSQPQHF.

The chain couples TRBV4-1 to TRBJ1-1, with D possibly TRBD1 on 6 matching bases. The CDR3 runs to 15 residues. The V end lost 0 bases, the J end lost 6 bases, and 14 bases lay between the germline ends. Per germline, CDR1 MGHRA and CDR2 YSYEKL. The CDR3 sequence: CASSQEGAGVSEAFF. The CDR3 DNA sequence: TGCGCCAGCAGCCAAGAAGGCGCAGGGGTGTCTGAAGCTTTCTTT.